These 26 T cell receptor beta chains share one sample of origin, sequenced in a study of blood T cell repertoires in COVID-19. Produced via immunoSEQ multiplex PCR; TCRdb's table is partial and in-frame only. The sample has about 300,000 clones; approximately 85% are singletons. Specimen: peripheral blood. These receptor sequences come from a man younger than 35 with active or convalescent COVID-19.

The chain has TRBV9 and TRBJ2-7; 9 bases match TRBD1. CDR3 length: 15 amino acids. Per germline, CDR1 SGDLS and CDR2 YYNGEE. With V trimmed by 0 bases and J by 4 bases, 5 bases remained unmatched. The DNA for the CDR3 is TGTGCCAGCAGCGTAGGAAGGGACAGGGTTTACGAGCAGTACTTC. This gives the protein CASSVGRDRVYEQYF. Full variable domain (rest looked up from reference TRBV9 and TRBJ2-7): DSGVTQTPKHLITATGQRVTLRCSPRSGDLSVYWYQQSLDQGLQFLIQYYNGEERAKGNILERFSAQQFPDLHSELNLSSLELGDSALYFCASSVGRDRVYEQYFGPGTRLTVT.

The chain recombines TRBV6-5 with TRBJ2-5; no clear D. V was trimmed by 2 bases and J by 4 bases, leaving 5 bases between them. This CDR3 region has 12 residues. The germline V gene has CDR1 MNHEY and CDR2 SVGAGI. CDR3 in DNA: TGTGCCAGCAGTTACCGCGGAGAGACCCAGTACTTC. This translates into CASSYRGETQYF.

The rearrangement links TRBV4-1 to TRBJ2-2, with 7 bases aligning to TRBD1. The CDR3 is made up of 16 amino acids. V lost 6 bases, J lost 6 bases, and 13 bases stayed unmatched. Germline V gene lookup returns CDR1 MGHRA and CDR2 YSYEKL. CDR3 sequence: CASSPITGEGAGELFF. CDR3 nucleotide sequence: TGCGCCAGCAGTCCTATCACAGGGGAAGGCGCCGGGGAGCTGTTTTTT.

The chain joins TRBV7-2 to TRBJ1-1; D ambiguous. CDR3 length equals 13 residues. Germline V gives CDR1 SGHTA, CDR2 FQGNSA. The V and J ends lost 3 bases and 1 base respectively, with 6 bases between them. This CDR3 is CASSFGWNTEAFF. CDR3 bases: TGTGCCAGCAGCTTCGGTTGGAACACTGAAGCTTTCTTT. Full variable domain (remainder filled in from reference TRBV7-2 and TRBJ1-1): GAGVSQSPSNKVTEKGKDVELRCDPISGHTALYWYRQSLGQGLEFLIYFQGNSAPDKSGLPSDRFSAERTGGSVSTLTIQRTQQEDSAVYLCASSFGWNTEAFFGQGTRLTVV.

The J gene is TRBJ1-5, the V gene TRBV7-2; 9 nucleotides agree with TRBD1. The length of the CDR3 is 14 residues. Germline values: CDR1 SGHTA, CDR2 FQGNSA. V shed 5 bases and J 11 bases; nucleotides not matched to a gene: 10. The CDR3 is CASSRPGQGRSQHF. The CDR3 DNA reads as TGTGCCAGCAGCAGGCCGGGACAGGGAAGGTCCCAGCATTTT.

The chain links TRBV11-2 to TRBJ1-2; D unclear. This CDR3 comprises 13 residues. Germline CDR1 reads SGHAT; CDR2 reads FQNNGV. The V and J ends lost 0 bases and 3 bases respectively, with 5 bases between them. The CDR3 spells CASSLDQYYGYTF. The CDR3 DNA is TGTGCCAGCAGCTTAGACCAGTACTATGGCTACACCTTC. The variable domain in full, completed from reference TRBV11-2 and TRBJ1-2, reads EAGVAQSPRYKIIEKRQSVAFWCNPISGHATLYWYQQILGQGPKLLIQFQNNGVVDDSQLPKDRFSAERLKGVDSTLKIQPAKLEDSAVYLCASSLDQYYGYTFGSGTRLTVV.

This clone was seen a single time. The CDR3 nucleotides are TGTGCCAGCAGCCCCCAGGGGGCGAAGTATGGCTACACCTTC. This encodes CASSPQGAKYGYTF. The chain uses TRBV11-2 and TRBJ1-2; 8 nucleotides align to TRBD1. CDR3 length: 14 residues. The germline CDR1 and CDR2 sequences are SGHAT and FQNNGV. V gave up 5 bases and J gave up 5 bases; unmatched junction bases: 7. Full variable domain (rest looked up from reference TRBV11-2 and TRBJ1-2): EAGVAQSPRYKIIEKRQSVAFWCNPISGHATLYWYQQILGQGPKLLIQFQNNGVVDDSQLPKDRFSAERLKGVDSTLKIQPAKLEDSAVYLCASSPQGAKYGYTFGSGTRLTVV.

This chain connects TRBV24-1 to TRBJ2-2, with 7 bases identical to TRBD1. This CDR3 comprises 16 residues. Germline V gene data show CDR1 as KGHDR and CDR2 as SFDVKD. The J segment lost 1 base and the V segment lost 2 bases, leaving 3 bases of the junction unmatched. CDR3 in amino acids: CATSDSRQGNTGELFF. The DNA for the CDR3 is TGTGCCACCAGTGATTCGAGACAGGGGAACACCGGGGAGCTGTTTTTT.

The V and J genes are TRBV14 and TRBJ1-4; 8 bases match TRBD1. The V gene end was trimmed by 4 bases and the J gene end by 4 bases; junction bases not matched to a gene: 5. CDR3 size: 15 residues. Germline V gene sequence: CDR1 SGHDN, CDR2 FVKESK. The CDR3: CASSRGQGSNEKLFF. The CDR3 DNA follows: TGTGCCAGCAGCCGCGGACAGGGTAGTAATGAAAAACTGTTTTTT. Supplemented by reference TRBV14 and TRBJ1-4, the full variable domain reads EAGVTQFPSHSVIEKGQTVTLRCDPISGHDNLYWYRRVMGKEIKFLLHFVKESKQDESGMPNNRFLAERTGGTYSTLKVQPAELEDSGVYFCASSRGQGSNEKLFFGSGTQLSVL.

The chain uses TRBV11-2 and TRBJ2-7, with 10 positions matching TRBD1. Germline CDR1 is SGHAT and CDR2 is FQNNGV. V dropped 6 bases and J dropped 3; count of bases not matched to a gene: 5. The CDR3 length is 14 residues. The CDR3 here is CASSPGQGIYEQYF. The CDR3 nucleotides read TGTGCCAGCAGTCCGGGACAGGGGATCTACGAGCAGTACTTC.

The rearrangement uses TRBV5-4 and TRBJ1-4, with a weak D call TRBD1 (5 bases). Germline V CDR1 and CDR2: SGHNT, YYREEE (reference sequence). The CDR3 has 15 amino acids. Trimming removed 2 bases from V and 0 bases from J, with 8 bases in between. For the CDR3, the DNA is TGTGCCAGCAGCTTAAAACAGGCAACTAATGAAAAACTGTTTTTT. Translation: CASSLKQATNEKLFF.

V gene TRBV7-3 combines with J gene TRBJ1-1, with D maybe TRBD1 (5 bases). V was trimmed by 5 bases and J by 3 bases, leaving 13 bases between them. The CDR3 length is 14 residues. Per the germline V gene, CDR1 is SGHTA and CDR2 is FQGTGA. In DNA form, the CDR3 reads TGTGCCAGCAGCCCTCAAGGAGGGGACACTGAAGCTTTCTTT. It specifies CASSPQGGDTEAFF. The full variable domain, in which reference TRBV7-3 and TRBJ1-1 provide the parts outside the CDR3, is GAGVSQTPSNKVTEKGKYVELRCDPISGHTALYWYRQSLGQGPEFLIYFQGTGAADDSGLPNDRFFAVRPEGSVSTLKIQRTERGDSAVYLCASSPQGGDTEAFFGQGTRLTVV.

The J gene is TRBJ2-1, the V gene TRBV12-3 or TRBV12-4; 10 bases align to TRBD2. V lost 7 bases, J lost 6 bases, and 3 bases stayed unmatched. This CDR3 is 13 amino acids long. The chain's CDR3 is CASTAGGRNEQFF. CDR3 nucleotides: TGTGCCAGCACAGCGGGGGGGCGCAATGAGCAGTTCTTC.

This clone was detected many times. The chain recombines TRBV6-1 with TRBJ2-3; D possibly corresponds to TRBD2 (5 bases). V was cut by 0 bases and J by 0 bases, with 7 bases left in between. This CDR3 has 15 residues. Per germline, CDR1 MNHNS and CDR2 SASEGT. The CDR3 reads CASSEATISTDTQYF. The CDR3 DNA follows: TGTGCCAGCAGTGAAGCGACTATAAGCACAGATACGCAGTATTTT.

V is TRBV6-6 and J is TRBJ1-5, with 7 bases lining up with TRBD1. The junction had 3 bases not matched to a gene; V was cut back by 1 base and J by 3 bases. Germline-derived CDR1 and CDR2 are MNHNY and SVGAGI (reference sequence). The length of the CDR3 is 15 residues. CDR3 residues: CASSYWDRLNQPQHF. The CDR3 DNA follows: TGTGCCAGCAGTTACTGGGACAGACTCAATCAGCCCCAGCATTTT.

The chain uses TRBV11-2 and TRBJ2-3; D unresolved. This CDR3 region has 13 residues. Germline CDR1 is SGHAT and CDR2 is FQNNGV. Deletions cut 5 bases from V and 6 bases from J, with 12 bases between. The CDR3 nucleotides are TGTGCCAGCAGCCCCTTCGAACGGGATACGCAGTATTTT. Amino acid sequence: CASSPFERDTQYF.

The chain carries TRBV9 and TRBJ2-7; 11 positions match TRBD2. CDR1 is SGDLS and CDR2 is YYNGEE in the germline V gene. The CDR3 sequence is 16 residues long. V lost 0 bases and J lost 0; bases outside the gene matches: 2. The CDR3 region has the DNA TGTGCCAGCAGCGTAGGTAGCGGGGGGGCCTCCTACGAGCAGTACTTC. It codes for CASSVGSGGASYEQYF.

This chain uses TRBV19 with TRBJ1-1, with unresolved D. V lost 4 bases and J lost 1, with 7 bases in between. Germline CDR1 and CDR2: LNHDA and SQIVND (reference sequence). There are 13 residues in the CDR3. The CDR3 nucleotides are TGTGCCAGTAGTACGCTAGGGAACACTGAAGCTTTCTTT. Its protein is CASSTLGNTEAFF. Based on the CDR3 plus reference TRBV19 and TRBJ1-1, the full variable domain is DGGITQSPKYLFRKEGQNVTLSCEQNLNHDAMYWYRQDPGQGLRLIYYSQIVNDFQKGDIAEGYSVSREKKESFPLTVTSAQKNPTAFYLCASSTLGNTEAFFGQGTRLTVV.

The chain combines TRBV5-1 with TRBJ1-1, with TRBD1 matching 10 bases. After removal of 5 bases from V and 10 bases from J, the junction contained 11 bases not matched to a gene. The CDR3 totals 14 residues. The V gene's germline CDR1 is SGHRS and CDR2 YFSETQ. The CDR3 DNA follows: TGCGCCAGCAGTTACAACCGGGACAGGGGAAGAGCTTTCTTT. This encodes CASSYNRDRGRAFF.

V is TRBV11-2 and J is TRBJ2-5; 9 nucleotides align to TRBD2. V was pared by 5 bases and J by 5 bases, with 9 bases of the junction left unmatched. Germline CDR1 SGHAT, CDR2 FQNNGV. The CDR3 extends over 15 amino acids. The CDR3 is CASSPGGGAMETQYF. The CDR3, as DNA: TGTGCCAGCAGCCCCGGCGGGGGGGCTATGGAGACCCAGTACTTC.

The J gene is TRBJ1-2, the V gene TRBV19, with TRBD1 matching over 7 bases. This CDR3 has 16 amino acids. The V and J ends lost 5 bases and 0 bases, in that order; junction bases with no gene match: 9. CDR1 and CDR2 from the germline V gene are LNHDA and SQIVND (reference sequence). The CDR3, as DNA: TGTGCCAGTAGTCCGCGACGGGACAGTGCTAACTATGGCTACACCTTC. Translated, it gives CASSPRRDSANYGYTF.

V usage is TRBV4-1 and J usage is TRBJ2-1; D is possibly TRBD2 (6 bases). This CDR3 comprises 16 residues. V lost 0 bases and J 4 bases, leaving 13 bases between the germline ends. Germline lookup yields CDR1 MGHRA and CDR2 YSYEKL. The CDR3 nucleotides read TGCGCCAGCAGCCAAGATAGCCCGGGGGATTACAATGAGCAGTTCTTC. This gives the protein CASSQDSPGDYNEQFF.

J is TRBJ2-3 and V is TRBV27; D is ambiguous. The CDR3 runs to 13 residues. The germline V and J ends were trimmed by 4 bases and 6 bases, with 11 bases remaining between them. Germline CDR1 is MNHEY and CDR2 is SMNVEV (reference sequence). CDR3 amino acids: CASSSNHWDTQYF. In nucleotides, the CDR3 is TGTGCCAGCAGTTCAAACCACTGGGATACGCAGTATTTT.

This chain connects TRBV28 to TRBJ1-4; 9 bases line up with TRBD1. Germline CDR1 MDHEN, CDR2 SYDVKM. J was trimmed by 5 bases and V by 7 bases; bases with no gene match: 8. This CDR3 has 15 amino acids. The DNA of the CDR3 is TGTGCCAGCACTTCCCCCGGGACAGGGAATGAAAAACTGTTTTTT. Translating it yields CASTSPGTGNEKLFF.

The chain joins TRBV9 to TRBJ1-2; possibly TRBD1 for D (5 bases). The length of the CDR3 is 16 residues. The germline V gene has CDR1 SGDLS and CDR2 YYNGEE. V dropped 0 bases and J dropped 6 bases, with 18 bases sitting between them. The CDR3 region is CASSVALETARHGYTF. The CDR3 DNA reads TGTGCCAGCAGCGTAGCTTTGGAGACAGCGAGACATGGCTACACCTTC.

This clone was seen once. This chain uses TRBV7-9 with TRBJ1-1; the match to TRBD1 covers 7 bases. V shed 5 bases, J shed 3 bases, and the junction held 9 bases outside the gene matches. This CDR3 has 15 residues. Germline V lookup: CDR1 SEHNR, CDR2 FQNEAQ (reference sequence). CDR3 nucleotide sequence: TGTGCCAGCAGCCTGTCGACAGGGTTTGACACTGAAGCTTTCTTT. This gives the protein CASSLSTGFDTEAFF.